A selection of T cell receptor beta chains follows, all from one sample in a study of control samples from healthy donors and cancer patients. Sequenced by immunoSEQ multiplex PCR; TCRdb stores in-frame clones only, minus some. The data hold 100,000 to 150,000 clones, with 85% to 95% observed a single time. The sequenced sample consisted of PBMCs. The receptors were sampled from a man of 80 years or more with head and neck cancer. Each CDR3 is given with its conserved first and last residue. The D gene is left open where the match is weak. The size of a clone is reported for some rows only, either as once, few or many, or as a class for expanded clones.

>TRBD1|TRBJ2-3|TRBV5-1|NA
TGCGCCAGCAGCTTGGGGAGTGCCGGGACAGGGGGCGCAGATACGCAGTATTTT
CASSLGSAGTGGADTQYF
>NA|TRBJ1-2|TRBV19|NA
TGTGCCAGTAGTCCCCGACGGGGGAACTATGGCTACACCTTC
CASSPRRGNYGYTF
>NA|TRBJ2-5|TRBV7-2|NA
TGTGCCAGCAGTTCTCACGAGACCCAGTACTTC
CASSSHETQYF
>TRBD1|TRBJ1-2|TRBV7-9|NA
TGTGCCAGCAGCTCGCGACAGGGGGCGGTTGATGGCTACACCTTC
CASSSRQGAVDGYTF
>NA|TRBJ1-1|TRBV6-5|NA
TGTGCCAGCAGTTACCGGGGGGGCTCTGAAGCTTTCTTT
CASSYRGGSEAFF
>TRBD1|TRBJ1-2|TRBV5-1|NA
TGCGCCAGCAGCACCGGAACAGGGGAGGAAGGCTACACCTTC
CASSTGTGEEGYTF
>NA|TRBJ1-2|TRBV6-5|NA
TGTGCCAGCAGAGCCTGGGACCCCTCGCCGTATGGCTACACCTTC
CASRAWDPSPYGYTF
>NA|TRBJ1-2|TRBV12-3/TRBV12-4|NA
TGTGCCAGCAGCTCCTCCTTATATGGCTACACCTTC
CASSSSLYGYTF
>NA|TRBJ1-2|TRBV25-1|NA
TGTGCCAGCAGTAATTTCTATGGCTACACCTTC
CASSNFYGYTF
>NA|TRBJ1-2|TRBV6-5|NA
TGTGCCAGCAGTACCGGACGGACCATCTATGGCTACACCTTC
CASSTGRTIYGYTF
>NA|TRBJ1-2|TRBV30|NA
TGTGCCTCCGCAAGGGACACCGGCTACACCTTC
CASARDTGYTF
>TRBD1|TRBJ2-6|TRBV5-4|NA
TGTGCCAGCACCGACAGGGCTGGGGCCAACGTCCTGACTTTC
CASTDRAGANVLTF
>NA|TRBJ1-1|TRBV7-9|NA
TGTGCCAGCAGCTACTACGAAGCTTTCTTT
CASSYYEAFF
>NA|TRBJ2-3|TRBV29-1|NA
TGCAGCGTTGAGGGCCTGGACCACACAGATACGCAGTATTTT
CSVEGLDHTDTQYF
>NA|TRBJ2-5|TRBV5-1|NA
TGCGCCAGCAGCTCCCGGGGCCGGGGCTTCCAAGAGACCCAGTACTTC
CASSSRGRGFQETQYF
>TRBD2|TRBJ2-2|TRBV5-4|NA
TGTGCCAGCAGCACAAGGACTAGCGGGGTTGGCGGGGAGCTGTTTTTT
CASSTRTSGVGGELFF
>TRBD2|TRBJ2-1|TRBV5-4|NA
TGTGCCAGCAGCACGCAGCGGGAGCCCTACAATGAGCAGTTCTTC
CASSTQREPYNEQFF
>NA|TRBJ1-1|TRBV7-9|NA
TGTGCCAGCAGCTTAATCGGGAACACTGAAGCTTTCTTT
CASSLIGNTEAFF
>NA|TRBJ1-5|TRBV27|NA
TGTGCCAGCAGTCCCTACCGAAGCCTTTCTAGCAATCAGCCCCAGCATTTT
CASSPYRSLSSNQPQHF
>TRBD2|TRBJ2-5|TRBV5-4|few
TGTGCCAGCTGGGGGGGATCCGGGAGTGTCGGAGAGACCCAGTACTTC
CASWGGSGSVGETQYF
>NA|TRBJ2-3|TRBV5-6|NA
TGTGCCAGCAGCTTGAGCAGCACAGATACGCAGTATTTT
CASSLSSTDTQYF
>TRBD1|TRBJ2-7|TRBV12-3/TRBV12-4|NA
TGTGCCAGCATGGGGACAGGGCGCTACGAGCAGTACTTC
CASMGTGRYEQYF
>NA|TRBJ2-7|TRBV27|NA
TGTGCCAGCAGTTTATTGGGACAAAACTACGAGCAGTACTTC
CASSLLGQNYEQYF
>TRBD1|TRBJ2-1|TRBV5-1|NA
TGCGCCAGCAGCTCAGGACAGGGGGCCTACAATGAGCAGTTCTTC
CASSSGQGAYNEQFF
>NA|TRBJ2-1|TRBV14|NA
TGTGCCAGCAGCCAAGATGGCAGCTCCTACAATGAGCAGTTCTTC
CASSQDGSSYNEQFF
>NA|TRBJ1-2|TRBV14|NA
TGTGCCAGCAGCCAAGGGCGGCAAAACTATGGCTACACCTTC
CASSQGRQNYGYTF
>TRBD1|TRBJ2-2|TRBV11-2|NA
TGTGCCAGCAGCCCCTGGGACAGGGGGCGACGAGGAACCGGGGAGCTGTTTTTT
CASSPWDRGRRGTGELFF
>NA|TRBJ1-1|TRBV6-5|NA
TGTGCCAGTCAAATCACAGGGTACACTGAAGCTTTCTTT
CASQITGYTEAFF
>NA|TRBJ2-3|TRBV10-1|NA
TGCGCCAGCAGTTTTAAGGACATCAGCACAGATACGCAGTATTTT
CASSFKDISTDTQYF
>NA|TRBJ1-6|TRBV14|NA
TGTGCCAGCAGCCAAGCGGCATCTTCACCCCTCCACTTT
CASSQAASSPLHF
>NA|TRBJ1-1|TRBV5-5|NA
TGTGCCAGCACCCGGACAGAAAACACTGAAGCTTTCTTT
CASTRTENTEAFF